The source of this T cell receptor beta chain is a study of T cell responses to AZD1222 COVID-19 vaccine. Germline assignment: CDR1 SGHDT and CDR2 YYEEEE. The germline V and J ends were trimmed by 0 bases and 4 bases, with 8 bases remaining between them. The length of the CDR3 is 14 residues. Using immunoSEQ multiplex PCR, the repertoire was profiled, and TCRdb retains in-frame clones only, with some absent. This table holds some 100,000 clones, around 87% found once. This sequence joins TRBV5-6 and TRBJ1-3; D unresolved. The source material was peripheral blood, sampled on day 0 of MenACWY control vaccination. This receptor was taken from an adult in good health. The CDR3 nucleotides are TGTGCCAGCAGCTTGGGGACGGCCGGAAACACCATATATTTT. It codes for CASSLGTAGNTIYF.